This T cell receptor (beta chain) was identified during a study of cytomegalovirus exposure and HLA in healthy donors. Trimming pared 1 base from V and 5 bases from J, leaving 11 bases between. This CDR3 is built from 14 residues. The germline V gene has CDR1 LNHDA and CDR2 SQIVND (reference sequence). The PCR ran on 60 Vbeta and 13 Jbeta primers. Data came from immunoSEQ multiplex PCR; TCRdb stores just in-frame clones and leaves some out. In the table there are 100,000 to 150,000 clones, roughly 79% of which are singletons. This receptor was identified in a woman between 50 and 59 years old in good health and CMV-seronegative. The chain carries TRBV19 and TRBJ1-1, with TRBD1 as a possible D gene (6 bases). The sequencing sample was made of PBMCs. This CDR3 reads CASSIGRGGTEAFF. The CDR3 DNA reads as TGTGCCAGTAGTATAGGCAGGGGAGGGACTGAAGCTTTCTTT.